This T cell receptor beta chain was captured in a study of vaccination and CD4 T cells after COVID-19. Overall study context: Every culture used as a control got a CEFX pool, an HIV-1 Nef pool, or no peptide.

The germline V and J ends were trimmed by 6 bases and 8 bases, with 16 bases remaining between them. The CDR3 is 13 residues long. CDR1 and CDR2 from the germline V gene are ENHRY and SYGVKD. To note about this clonotype: Its target is not known.

An Oncomine TCR Beta short-read assay was used to sequence the DNA from cultured CD4+ T cells. TCRdb re-called the PCR reads through MiXCR, storing one row per CDR3 protein. The table shows about 15,000 distinct CDR3 sequences, with approximately 52% occurring only once. The treatment here: roughly 10-day PBMC culture with coronavirus spike peptide pools or control peptides (ViraFEST assay). The sequence was collected from a human donor who had recovered from COVID-19. Sequenced material: CD4+ T cells from blood, cultured in vitro. The chain is built from TRBV10-3 and TRBJ1-2; D is perhaps TRBD1 (6 bases). CDR3 bases: TGTGCCATCAGGCCTGCCGCGGGGGGCGGCTACACCTTC. It codes for CAIRPAAGGGYTF.